The 21 T cell receptor beta chains listed next were all sequenced from one sample in a study of PD-L1 blockade in urothelial cancer. Indicated time point: peripheral blood 6 weeks after treatment start. Using immunoSEQ multiplex PCR, the repertoire was profiled, and TCRdb retains in-frame clones only, with some absent. The table lists 100,000 to 150,000 clones, 86% of them singletons. Material: PBMCs, obtained around atezolizumab (anti-PD-L1) treatment. These receptors all come from a man aged 45-60 years with urothelial cancer.

The chain has TRBV28 and TRBJ1-3, with TRBD1 identical over 8 bases. J lost 0 bases, V lost 6 bases, and 13 bases had no gene match. This CDR3 spans 18 amino acids. Germline-derived CDR1 and CDR2 are MDHEN and SYDVKM. The chain's CDR3 is CASRRLQGGANSGNTIYF. CDR3 DNA sequence: TGTGCCAGCAGGAGACTACAGGGGGGGGCGAACTCTGGAAACACCATATATTTT.

The chain carries TRBV9 and TRBJ1-1, with D unresolved. The CDR3 has 14 residues. Trimming cost V 3 bases and J 1 base, with 10 bases left between them. The germline V gene has CDR1 SGDLS and CDR2 YYNGEE. The chain's CDR3 is CASSASVGNTEAFF. CDR3 DNA: TGTGCCAGCAGCGCCAGCGTGGGGAACACTGAAGCTTTCTTT.

The chain joins TRBV28 to TRBJ2-7, with D tentatively TRBD1 (6 bases). This CDR3 comprises 14 residues. The germline CDR1 and CDR2 sequences are MDHEN and SYDVKM. The ends were cut back, 3 bases at V and 6 bases at J, with 15 bases in the middle. The chain's CDR3 is CASSFPDRLSEQYF. For the CDR3, the DNA is TGTGCCAGCAGTTTTCCGGACAGACTTTCCGAGCAGTACTTC.

This clone occurred a few times. The chain is built from TRBV6-1 and TRBJ1-6; D possibly corresponds to TRBD1 (5 bases). Trimming took off 6 bases at V and 13 bases at J, with 13 bases between the two ends. Germline V gene sequence: CDR1 MNHNS, CDR2 SASEGT. The CDR3 is 12 amino acids. In nucleotides, the CDR3 is TGTGCCAGCAGGGGGCCCACCCGGCCCCTCCACTTT. Translating it yields CASRGPTRPLHF.

V gene TRBV7-9 combines with J gene TRBJ1-1; D call uncertain. This CDR3 is 14 amino acids long. The germline gives CDR1 SEHNR, CDR2 FQNEAQ (reference sequence). V was clipped by 4 bases and J by 0 bases, with 9 bases between them. The CDR3 loop is CASSSETMNTEAFF. CDR3 bases: TGTGCCAGCAGCTCGGAGACTATGAACACTGAAGCTTTCTTT.

The chain has TRBV19 and TRBJ2-1; TRBD2 aligns across 9 bases. Germline trimming cut 1 base from V and 14 bases from J; bases unmatched to any gene: 6. The V gene's germline CDR1 is LNHDA and CDR2 SQIVND (reference sequence). There are 13 residues in the CDR3. The CDR3 sequence: CASSIGGSGSEFF. CDR3 sequence (DNA): TGTGCCAGTAGTATAGGTGGTAGCGGGAGCGAGTTCTTC.

The gene calls are TRBV6-1 and TRBJ2-2; D gene ambiguous. CDR1 is MNHNS and CDR2 is SASEGT in the germline V gene. The CDR3 covers 14 residues. The V end was cut by 11 bases, the J end by 4 bases, with 17 bases between. CDR3 in amino acids: CACRSGIGTGELFF. CDR3 in DNA: TGTGCCTGCCGCTCGGGTATCGGCACCGGGGAGCTGTTTTTT.

This clone has more than one count but fewer than ten. The chain couples TRBV5-5 to TRBJ2-7; 9 nucleotides align to TRBD1. CDR3 length: 14 amino acids. Trimming at V came to 0 bases and at J to 6 bases, leaving 4 bases not matched to a gene. Per germline, CDR1 SGHKS and CDR2 YYEKEE (reference sequence). The CDR3: CASSLGQGVVEQYF. CDR3 nucleotide sequence: TGTGCCAGCAGCTTGGGACAGGGGGTCGTCGAGCAGTACTTC. Variable domain in full (rest from reference TRBV5-5 and TRBJ2-7): DAGVTQSPTHLIKTRGQQVTLRCSPISGHKSVSWYQQVLGQGPQFIFQYYEKEERGRGNFPDRFSARQFPNYSSELNVNALLLGDSALYLCASSLGQGVVEQYFGPGTRLTVT.

This chain joins TRBV18 and TRBJ1-6; 9 nucleotides align to TRBD1. Germline CDR1 and CDR2: KGHSH and LQKENI. CDR3 size: 15 residues. After removal of 3 bases from V and 10 bases from J, the junction contained 7 bases not matched to a gene. CDR3 residues: CASSPKGQGQSPLHF. Here the CDR3 DNA reads TGTGCCAGCTCACCCAAGGGACAGGGCCAATCACCCCTCCACTTT. The full variable domain, its missing parts supplied by reference TRBV18 and TRBJ1-6, is NAGVMQNPRHLVRRRGQEARLRCSPMKGHSHVYWYRQLPEEGLKFMVYLQKENIIDESGMPKERFSAEFPKEGPSILRIQQVVRGDSAAYFCASSPKGQGQSPLHFGNGTRLTVT.

The J gene is TRBJ1-3, the V gene TRBV28; D not certain. The CDR3 extends over 13 amino acids. V lost 6 bases, J lost 0 bases, and 6 bases lay in between. In germline, CDR1 is MDHEN, CDR2 SYDVKM. CDR3: CASSRGSGNTIYF. For the CDR3, the DNA is TGTGCCAGCAGCCGCGGCTCTGGAAACACCATATATTTT.

This clone was seen a handful of times. The chain carries TRBV28 and TRBJ2-2; 15 bases match TRBD2. Germline CDR1 and CDR2: MDHEN and SYDVKM. There are 19 residues in the CDR3. With V trimmed by 1 base and J by 5 bases, 8 bases remained unmatched. The CDR3 nucleotides are TGTGCCAGCAGTTTATCGCCGGGACTAGCGGGAGGTCGGACCGGGGAGCTGTTTTTT. It specifies CASSLSPGLAGGRTGELFF.

A remark on this clone: The sample holds other DNA sequences that translate to the same CDR3. The chain couples TRBV14 to TRBJ2-7; TRBD1 is a possible D gene (6 bases). Germline CDR1 SGHDN, CDR2 FVKESK. The CDR3 is 13 amino acids. With 6 bases removed from V and 1 base from J, the gap between germline ends came to 10 bases. CDR3 nucleotides: TGTGCCAGCAGAGCTACAGGGTCCTACGAGCAGTACTTC. Translation: CASRATGSYEQYF. Combining the CDR3 with reference TRBV14 and TRBJ2-7 gives the whole variable domain EAGVTQFPSHSVIEKGQTVTLRCDPISGHDNLYWYRRVMGKEIKFLLHFVKESKQDESGMPNNRFLAERTGGTYSTLKVQPAELEDSGVYFCASRATGSYEQYFGPGTRLTVT.

This clone occurred once. CDR3 in amino acids: CASSFETPISDTQYF. The CDR3 DNA is TGTGCCAGCAGCTTCGAGACACCGATATCCGATACGCAGTATTTT. The chain combines TRBV5-6 with TRBJ2-3; D unclear. The CDR3 is 15 amino acids. CDR1 is SGHDT and CDR2 is YYEEEE in the germline V gene. V was trimmed by 2 bases and J by 6 bases, leaving 16 bases between them.

This rearrangement joins TRBV27 to TRBJ2-7, with D tentatively TRBD1 (6 bases). The CDR3 runs 13 residues. CDR1 is MNHEY, CDR2 SMNVEV, per germline (reference sequence). The germline V and J ends were trimmed by 4 bases and 5 bases, with 12 bases remaining between them. CDR3 protein: CASSSSRGHEQYF. In DNA, the CDR3 is TGTGCCAGCAGTTCCTCCAGGGGCCACGAGCAGTACTTC.

CDR3 nucleotide sequence: TGTGCCATCAGTAACAGGAACACTGAAGCTTTCTTT. Translation gives CAISNRNTEAFF. V usage is TRBV10-3 and J usage is TRBJ1-1; D remains ambiguous. This CDR3 has 12 residues. The V gene's germline CDR1 is ENHRY and CDR2 SYGVKD. Trimming stripped 5 bases from V and 1 base from J, with 5 bases between.

This clone has just a few counts. In nucleotides, the CDR3 is TGTGCCAGCAGTTTGGGGGAGGCTAACACCTTC. It encodes CASSLGEANTF. This chain joins TRBV28 and TRBJ1-2; D perhaps matches TRBD1 (5 bases). V dropped 3 bases and J dropped 12 bases, with 11 bases sitting between them. Germline V CDR1 and CDR2: MDHEN, SYDVKM. The length of the CDR3 is 11 residues.

The rearrangement links TRBV19 to TRBJ2-5; the match to TRBD2 covers 8 bases. The CDR3 covers 16 residues. The trim removed 4 bases at V and 3 bases at J, leaving 10 bases unmatched. Germline lookup yields CDR1 LNHDA and CDR2 SQIVND (reference sequence). CDR3 protein: CASSRSRGGGKETQYF. The CDR3 coding sequence is TGTGCCAGTAGTAGAAGCCGGGGGGGCGGCAAAGAGACCCAGTACTTC. Filled out from reference TRBV19 and TRBJ2-5, the complete variable domain reads DGGITQSPKYLFRKEGQNVTLSCEQNLNHDAMYWYRQDPGQGLRLIYYSQIVNDFQKGDIAEGYSVSREKKESFPLTVTSAQKNPTAFYLCASSRSRGGGKETQYFGPGTRLLVL.

J is TRBJ2-7 and V is TRBV28; possible D gene TRBD2, 6 bases. The CDR3 totals 14 residues. CDR1 and CDR2 from the germline V gene are MDHEN and SYDVKM. V lost 1 base, J lost 7 bases, and 14 bases lay in between. The CDR3 nucleotides read TGTGCCAGCAGTTTATACCCCGACAGCGGGGAGCAGTACTTC. Its protein product is CASSLYPDSGEQYF.

The CDR3 loop reads CASSERAGELFF. The DNA for the CDR3 is TGTGCCAGCAGTGAGAGGGCCGGGGAGCTGTTTTTT. The chain recombines TRBV7-9 with TRBJ2-2; maybe TRBD2 (5 bases). V was clipped by 6 bases and J by 6 bases, with 8 bases between them. CDR1 is SEHNR, CDR2 FQNEAQ, per germline (reference sequence). This CDR3 is built from 12 residues.

The chain combines TRBV30 with TRBJ2-1; unclear D gene. In germline, CDR1 is GTSNPN, CDR2 SVGIG (reference sequence). Trimming shortened V by 0 bases and J by 7 bases, and 10 bases separated the two germline ends. The CDR3 loop spans 13 amino acids. The CDR3 loop is CAWSVHNLNEQFF. CDR3 bases: TGTGCCTGGAGTGTTCACAATTTAAATGAGCAGTTCTTC.

This clone was detected ten times or more. As DNA, the CDR3 is TGCGCCAGCAGCTTCAGAGCGGGAGGGCCCGGCGGGGAGCTGTTTTTT. The encoded protein is CASSFRAGGPGGELFF. The rearrangement uses TRBV5-1 and TRBJ2-2; TRBD2 agrees at 10 bases. Germline CDR1 SGHRS, CDR2 YFSETQ. The CDR3 has 16 amino acids. After removal of 2 bases from V and 7 bases from J, the junction contained 8 bases not matched to a gene.